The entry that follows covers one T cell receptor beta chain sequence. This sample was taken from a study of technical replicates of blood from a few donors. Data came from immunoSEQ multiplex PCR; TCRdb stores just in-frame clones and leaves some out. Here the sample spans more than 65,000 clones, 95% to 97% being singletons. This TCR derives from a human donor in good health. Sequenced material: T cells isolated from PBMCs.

The CDR3 DNA reads as TGTGCCAGCAGCTTAGGGGTAGCGTGGAACACTGAAGCTTTCTTT. Translation: CASSLGVAWNTEAFF. This chain uses TRBV11-2 with TRBJ1-1, with D uncertain. In germline, CDR1 is SGHAT, CDR2 FQNNGV. The CDR3 covers 15 residues. V lost 1 base and J lost 1, with 10 bases in between.